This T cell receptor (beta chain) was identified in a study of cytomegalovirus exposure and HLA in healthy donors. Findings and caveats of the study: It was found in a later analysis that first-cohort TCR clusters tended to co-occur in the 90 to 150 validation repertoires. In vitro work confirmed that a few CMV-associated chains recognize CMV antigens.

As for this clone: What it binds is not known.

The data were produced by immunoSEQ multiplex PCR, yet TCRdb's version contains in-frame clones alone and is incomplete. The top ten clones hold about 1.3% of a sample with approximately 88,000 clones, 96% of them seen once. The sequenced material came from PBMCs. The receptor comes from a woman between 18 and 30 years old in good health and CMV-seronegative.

The CDR3 loop reads CASSPLREETQYF. DNA for the CDR3: TGTGCCAGCAGCCCCCTCCGAGAGGAGACCCAGTACTTC. The chain carries TRBV7-6 and TRBJ2-5; D unclear. Germline V lookup: CDR1 SGHVS, CDR2 FNYEAQ. V lost 5 bases and J 5 bases, leaving 12 bases between the germline ends. The CDR3 has 13 amino acids.